Here is one TCR beta chain with its context. Its antigen is unknown. It was 250 to 350 ng DNA, 28,000 or so T cell genomes, that went into each replicate PCR of unsorted PBMC. Ten immunoSEQ deep assay plates held the unsorted PBMC DNA. Assay used: immunoSEQ multiplex PCR; TCRdb lists only in-frame clones, some missing. The sample comprises around 530,000 clones, just over 75% of which are singletons, and about 12% rests with the top ten. This record belongs to a study of shared clonotypes between healthy human individuals. Germline CDR1 LNHDA, CDR2 SQIVND (reference sequence). The V and J ends lost 3 bases and 7 bases respectively, with 18 bases between them. This CDR3 region has 16 residues. Study-wide results and caveats: Clonotype sharing across donors was expected to vary with sequencing depth.

The sequenced sample was PBMCs. The V gene is TRBV19, the J gene TRBJ1-4; D is possibly TRBD1 (5 bases). The sequence was collected from a woman in her thirties or forties in good health. Some clones in this sample may be carry-over from other donors' samples. CDR3 DNA: TGTGCCAGTAGTATGTTGGGACGGGCGATGGGTGAAAAACTGTTTTTT. Amino acids: CASSMLGRAMGEKLFF.